Each of the 31 T cell receptor beta chains below was sequenced from the same sample in a study of shared clonotypes between healthy human individuals. Using immunoSEQ multiplex PCR, the repertoire was profiled, and TCRdb retains in-frame clones only, with some absent. The sample shows 2 million to 2.5 million clones, approximately 90% of them seen only once. The sample taken for sequencing was naive CD4+ T cells from PBMCs. Regarding subset: CD45RA+ positively selected. Source of these receptors: a man younger than 35 in good health. Some clones in this sample may be carry-over from other donors' samples.

The rearrangement links TRBV28 to TRBJ2-7; 8 positions match TRBD2. J was trimmed by 4 bases and V by 6 bases; bases with no gene match: 11. Germline CDR1 reads MDHEN; CDR2 reads SYDVKM. The CDR3 extends over 15 amino acids. The CDR3 DNA is TGTGCCAGCAGCCCTCCGGGGGGGCTATTTTACGAGCAGTACTTC. Residues: CASSPPGGLFYEQYF.

The chain links TRBV5-4 to TRBJ1-1; D unresolved. The germline V gene has CDR1 SGHNT and CDR2 YYREEE (reference sequence). The CDR3 contains 13 residues. V was shortened by 5 bases and J by 0 bases, with 8 bases between the two germline ends. The CDR3 DNA reads as TGTGCCAGCAGTTATGTAATGAACACTGAAGCTTTCTTT. It codes for CASSYVMNTEAFF.

This rearrangement joins TRBV27 to TRBJ2-7; 8 bases are shared with TRBD2. CDR1 MNHEY and CDR2 SMNVEV come from the germline V gene (reference sequence). Losses at the gene ends were 4 bases for V and 3 bases for J; bases not matched to a gene: 5. This CDR3 spans 14 amino acids. The CDR3 bases are TGTGCCAGCAGTTATAGCGGGATATTCTACGAGCAGTACTTC. As protein: CASSYSGIFYEQYF.

The V and J genes are TRBV19 and TRBJ2-2; D possibly corresponds to TRBD1 (5 bases). The CDR3 contains 14 residues. Germline-derived CDR1 and CDR2 are LNHDA and SQIVND (reference sequence). Trimming took 6 bases from V and 1 from J, leaving 9 bases between them. The CDR3 loop reads CASRHDRNTGELFF. The CDR3 coding sequence is TGTGCCAGTAGACATGACAGGAACACCGGGGAGCTGTTTTTT.

This sequence joins TRBV5-1 and TRBJ2-3; possible D gene TRBD1, 5 bases. The CDR3 has 17 residues. V was shortened by 5 bases and J by 4 bases, with 23 bases between the two germline ends. From germline, CDR1 is SGHRS and CDR2 YFSETQ. The CDR3 reads CASSIWGTGSVADTQYF. In DNA form, the CDR3 reads TGCGCCAGCAGTATTTGGGGAACAGGATCGGTAGCAGATACGCAGTATTTT.

This clone was seen a few times. The V and J genes are TRBV6-5 and TRBJ2-7; D is possibly TRBD1 (5 bases). This CDR3 spans 14 amino acids. The germline V and J ends were trimmed by 2 bases and 0 bases, with 8 bases remaining between them. Germline V CDR1 and CDR2: MNHEY, SVGAGI. CDR3 in DNA: TGTGCCAGCAGTTACGGCAGGGTCTCCTACGAGCAGTACTTC. This codes for CASSYGRVSYEQYF.

The chain's CDR3 is CASSFSGSTPLHF. Here the CDR3 DNA reads TGTGCCAGCAGTTTTTCGGGGTCGACACCCCTCCACTTT. The chain is built from TRBV27 and TRBJ1-6; no definite D call. Trimming removed 3 bases at V and 11 bases at J, with 11 bases between. This CDR3 region has 13 residues. Germline assignment: CDR1 MNHEY and CDR2 SMNVEV (reference sequence).

For the CDR3, the DNA is TGTGCCAGCAGTGGGCCGAGACAGGGATCCTACGAGCAGTACTTC. This codes for CASSGPRQGSYEQYF. The chain combines TRBV6-1 with TRBJ2-7; 7 bases fit TRBD1. The CDR3 loop spans 15 amino acids. V trimming: 4 bases; J trimming: 1 base; junction bases outside the gene matches: 7. Germline V gives CDR1 MNHNS, CDR2 SASEGT.

This chain joins TRBV28 and TRBJ1-4; TRBD1 matches at 7 bases. Trimming took 5 bases from V and 8 from J; bases not matched to a gene: 8. CDR1 and CDR2 (germline): MDHEN, SYDVKM. There are 14 residues in the CDR3. CDR3 sequence (DNA): TGTGCCAGCAGTCAAGGGGACAGCCGGGAAAAACTGTTTTTT. It translates to CASSQGDSREKLFF.

The V call is TRBV7-6, the J call TRBJ2-2; TRBD1 matches 7 bases. Trimming removed 5 bases from V and 4 bases from J; junction bases left unmatched: 10. The CDR3 contains 16 residues. The germline CDR1 and CDR2 sequences are SGHVS and FNYEAQ. The CDR3 spells CASSPQGQGVTGELFF. The DNA for the CDR3 is TGTGCCAGCAGCCCCCAGGGGCAGGGGGTCACCGGGGAGCTGTTTTTT.

This clone was counted only a few times. The chain couples TRBV6-6 to TRBJ2-1; 7 nucleotides match TRBD2. The ends lost 6 bases at V and 10 bases at J; junction bases unmatched: 6. CDR3 size: 12 residues. CDR1 and CDR2 (germline): MNHNY, SVGAGI (reference sequence). CDR3 residues: CASSVPGGEQFF. CDR3 bases: TGTGCCAGCAGCGTTCCGGGAGGAGAGCAGTTCTTC.

This clone was seen once. The chain employs TRBV5-4 and TRBJ2-7, with D maybe TRBD2 (5 bases). The CDR3 runs 15 residues. V lost 3 bases to trimming and J lost 0 bases, with 13 bases between them. Per germline, CDR1 SGHNT and CDR2 YYREEE (reference sequence). The CDR3 spells CASSSPTGSSYEQYF. CDR3 nucleotide sequence: TGTGCCAGCAGCTCGCCGACTGGGAGCTCCTACGAGCAGTACTTC.

This clone is a singleton in its sample. The chain is built from TRBV28 and TRBJ1-4; D is unclear. From germline, CDR1 is MDHEN and CDR2 SYDVKM. CDR3 length equals 15 residues. V was pared by 8 bases and J by 0 bases, with 13 bases between. The CDR3 DNA reads TGTGCCAGCGGCAAATTGGGGTCAACTAATGAAAAACTGTTTTTT. It translates to CASGKLGSTNEKLFF.

This clone was detected once. The chain combines TRBV9 with TRBJ2-3; TRBD2 matches 7 bases. The CDR3 totals 18 residues. Per germline, CDR1 SGDLS and CDR2 YYNGEE. The ends lost 0 bases at V and 2 bases at J; junction bases unmatched: 12. CDR3 nucleotides: TGTGCCAGCAGCGTAGCAGCTAGCGGTCATTTCCTCACAGATACGCAGTATTTT. As protein: CASSVAASGHFLTDTQYF.

The rearrangement joins TRBV2 to TRBJ2-7, with D possibly matching TRBD1 (6 bases). Trimming removed 6 bases at V and 2 bases at J, with 11 bases between. This CDR3 region has 13 residues. Germline assignment: CDR1 SNHLY and CDR2 FYNNEI. CDR3 loop: CASRTGTAYEQYF. CDR3 sequence (DNA): TGTGCCAGCAGAACAGGGACGGCCTACGAGCAGTACTTC.

J is TRBJ2-1 and V is TRBV2; D is unresolved. Trimming removed 8 bases from V and 7 bases from J, with 9 bases in between. The CDR3 runs 11 residues. Germline V gene data show CDR1 as SNHLY and CDR2 as FYNNEI. In nucleotides, the CDR3 is TGTGCCAGCTCGAGCCGGAATGAGCAGTTCTTC. Its translation: CASSSRNEQFF.

This chain uses TRBV28 with TRBJ2-3, with 7 positions matching TRBD1. J was trimmed by 2 bases and V by 8 bases; bases with no gene match: 7. Germline V gene lookup returns CDR1 MDHEN and CDR2 SYDVKM. The CDR3 length is 14 residues. CDR3 in DNA: TGTGCCAGCTTCCCCACAGGGGTCACAGATACGCAGTATTTT. Residues: CASFPTGVTDTQYF.

This chain connects TRBV28 to TRBJ1-1, with a possible D match to TRBD1 (5 bases). The CDR3 is made up of 12 amino acids. In germline, CDR1 is MDHEN, CDR2 SYDVKM. V was cut by 3 bases and J by 7 bases, with 9 bases left in between. The CDR3 DNA reads TGTGCCAGCAGTTTGCTACAGGATGAAGCTTTCTTT. Translated, it gives CASSLLQDEAFF.

The chain is built from TRBV6-6 and TRBJ2-7; D is ambiguous. Germline CDR1 MNHNY, CDR2 SVGAGI (reference sequence). V lost 2 bases to trimming and J lost 3 bases, with 11 bases between them. The CDR3 consists of 14 residues. CDR3 sequence reads: CASSYVQASYEQYF. The CDR3 DNA reads as TGTGCCAGCAGTTACGTCCAGGCGAGCTACGAGCAGTACTTC.

V gene TRBV4-3 combines with J gene TRBJ1-2; D uncertain. The CDR3 contains 16 residues. The germline gives CDR1 LGHNA, CDR2 YSLEER. The V end lost 0 bases, the J end lost 5 bases, and 16 bases lay between the germline ends. In nucleotides, the CDR3 is TGCGCCAGCAGCCAAGATCCCCGTTTTAGCAGATATGGCTACACCTTC. It yields the protein CASSQDPRFSRYGYTF.

About this clone itself: Other DNA sequences within the sample encode an identical CDR3. This chain connects TRBV5-1 to TRBJ2-5, with D possibly being TRBD2 (6 bases). Germline V gives CDR1 SGHRS, CDR2 YFSETQ. This CDR3 contains 14 residues. Trimming removed 2 bases at V and 5 bases at J, with 13 bases between. The CDR3 DNA reads TGCGCCAGCAGCTTATTTGGAGGGGCGGAGACCCAGTACTTC. Amino acids: CASSLFGGAETQYF.

V and J are TRBV7-2 and TRBJ1-5; the D is unclear. This CDR3 contains 13 residues. Looked up from germline, CDR1 is SGHTA and CDR2 is FQGNSA. V was pared by 1 base and J by 5 bases, with 6 bases between. The CDR3 region is CASSLGLYQPQHF. The CDR3 bases are TGTGCCAGCAGCTTAGGTTTATATCAGCCCCAGCATTTT. Complete variable domain (other parts from reference TRBV7-2 and TRBJ1-5): GAGVSQSPSNKVTEKGKDVELRCDPISGHTALYWYRQSLGQGLEFLIYFQGNSAPDKSGLPSDRFSAERTGGSVSTLTIQRTQQEDSAVYLCASSLGLYQPQHFGDGTRLSIL.

Of note for this clone: The identical CDR3 is also encoded by other nucleotide sequences in the sample. V and J are TRBV18 and TRBJ1-1; D gene ambiguous. This CDR3 region has 15 residues. The germline gives CDR1 KGHSH, CDR2 LQKENI. V was clipped by 0 bases and J by 1 base, with 9 bases between them. The CDR3 DNA sequence: TGTGCCAGCTCACCACCGAGTGGTCGGAACACTGAAGCTTTCTTT. It encodes CASSPPSGRNTEAFF.

This chain uses TRBV30 with TRBJ1-3; D is perhaps TRBD1 (5 bases). V was clipped by 3 bases and J by 8 bases, with 17 bases between them. The germline gives CDR1 GTSNPN, CDR2 SVGIG (reference sequence). The CDR3 has 14 amino acids. The CDR3 here is CAWRDSNSGDTIYF. The CDR3 DNA reads as TGTGCCTGGAGAGACTCGAATTCGGGGGACACCATATATTTT.

This chain uses TRBV27 with TRBJ2-1; 11 bases are shared with TRBD1. The trim removed 6 bases at V and 7 bases at J, leaving 14 bases unmatched. Per germline, CDR1 MNHEY and CDR2 SMNVEV (reference sequence). The CDR3 loop spans 17 amino acids. CDR3 protein: CASRRLGQGAYGNEQFF. CDR3 nucleotides: TGTGCCAGCAGACGTCTAGGACAGGGGGCGTATGGGAATGAGCAGTTCTTC.

Note on this clone: The germline gene is not matched at one end of the junction; a read error may be the cause. The CDR3 reads CASSLANQGGGHQF. The CDR3 DNA reads TGTGCCAGCAGCTTAGCCAATCAGGGAGGGGGCCACCAGTTC. This chain joins TRBV7-9 and TRBJ2-7, with D perhaps being TRBD1 or TRBD2 (7 bases each). The CDR3 spans 14 residues. The germline gives CDR1 SEHNR, CDR2 FQNEAQ (reference sequence).

CDR3: CASEGQGPYNEQFF. The CDR3 DNA reads TGTGCCAGCGAGGGACAGGGGCCCTACAATGAGCAGTTCTTC. The chain recombines TRBV2 with TRBJ2-1, with TRBD1 matching over 10 bases. The V gene end was trimmed by 8 bases and the J gene end by 2 bases; junction bases not matched to a gene: 3. CDR1 SNHLY and CDR2 FYNNEI come from the germline V gene. The CDR3 sequence is 14 residues long. Variable domain in full (rest from reference TRBV2 and TRBJ2-1): EPEVTQTPSHQVTQMGQEVILRCVPISNHLYFYWYRQILGQKVEFLVSFYNNEISEKSEIFDDQFSVERPDGSNFTLKIRSTKLEDSAMYFCASEGQGPYNEQFFGPGTRLTVL.

As DNA, the CDR3 is TGTGCCAGCAGTCGAAGGGGGCTCTCTGGAAACACCATATATTTT. The encoded protein is CASSRRGLSGNTIYF. The J gene is TRBJ1-3, the V gene TRBV28, with 7 bases fitting TRBD1. CDR1 is MDHEN, CDR2 SYDVKM, per germline. This CDR3 is built from 15 residues. V trimming: 5 bases; J trimming: 0 bases; junction bases outside the gene matches: 4.

This chain links TRBV29-1 with TRBJ2-3; 13 bases match TRBD2. The CDR3 is made up of 17 amino acids. Germline trimming cut 7 bases from V and 4 bases from J; bases unmatched to any gene: 14. Germline CDR1 reads SQVTM; CDR2 reads ANQGSEA. CDR3: CSGLYRLAGGGSDTQYF. CDR3 DNA sequence: TGCAGCGGACTTTACAGACTAGCGGGAGGTGGATCAGATACGCAGTATTTT.

The V and J genes are TRBV19 and TRBJ1-2; TRBD1 is a possible D gene (5 bases). This CDR3 contains 13 residues. V was cut by 2 bases and J by 7 bases, with 11 bases left in between. CDR1 is LNHDA, CDR2 SQIVND, per germline (reference sequence). In DNA form, the CDR3 reads TGTGCCAGTAGTATACAGGGACGGAGTGGCTACACCTTC. As protein: CASSIQGRSGYTF.

In its sample, this clone was seen once. The gene calls are TRBV5-1 and TRBJ1-1; a weak D match, TRBD1 (5 bases). The germline gives CDR1 SGHRS, CDR2 YFSETQ. The CDR3 consists of 14 residues. The ends were cut back, 4 bases at V and 5 bases at J, with 15 bases in the middle. The CDR3 DNA reads TGCGCCAGCAGCCAGGGCGGGGGAGGTACTGAAGCTTTCTTT. Protein: CASSQGGGGTEAFF.